The rows below give T cell receptor beta chains drawn from one sample of a study of blood T cell repertoires in COVID-19. Profiled with immunoSEQ multiplex PCR; TCRdb holds only in-frame clones, not every one. This sample carries about 160,000 clones, about 88% of them seen once, and the ten largest clones take about 0.95%. Sequenced sample: peripheral blood. The origin of the receptors is a man aged 40-50 years with acute or convalescent COVID-19. The CDR3 runs from the conserved cysteine through the conserved F or W. The D gene is left open where the match is weak. Some rows have no size entry. The others give once, few or many, or a class for an expanded clone.

>TRBJ1-2|TRBV10-3|TRBD1|NA
CAISESRDSDGYTF
TGTGCCATCAGTGAGTCTCGGGACAGTGATGGCTACACCTTC
>TRBJ2-5|TRBV5-5|NA|NA
CASSLGLQETQYF
TGTGCCAGCAGCTTGGGTCTCCAAGAGACCCAGTACTTC
>TRBJ1-1|TRBV2|NA|NA
CASSDPAVGGAFF
TGTGCCAGCAGTGACCCCGCGGTCGGTGGAGCTTTCTTT
>TRBJ2-5|TRBV2|NA|NA
CASSDTGSPLETQYF
TGTGCCAGCAGTGATACAGGGTCCCCCCTAGAGACCCAGTACTTC
>TRBJ1-5|TRBV19|NA|once
CASSILGGGNQPQHF
TGTGCCAGTAGTATTCTGGGGGGTGGGAATCAGCCCCAGCATTTT
>TRBJ2-7|TRBV7-2|TRBD1|once
CASSFRDRSYEQYF
TGTGCCAGCAGCTTCCGGGACAGGAGCTACGAGCAGTACTTC
>TRBJ2-5|TRBV7-9|TRBD1|NA
CASSQDRVQETQYF
TGTGCCAGCAGCCAAGACAGGGTTCAAGAGACCCAGTACTTC
>TRBJ2-3|TRBV5-8|TRBD2|NA
CASSLGTSGGFSTDTQYF
TGTGCCAGCAGCTTAGGGACTAGCGGGGGATTCAGCACAGATACGCAGTATTTT
>TRBJ1-2|TRBV19|NA|NA
CASSIGANYGYTF
TGTGCCAGTAGTATTGGGGCCAACTATGGCTACACCTTC
>TRBJ1-2|TRBV9|TRBD1|NA
CASSFGQGKYGYTF
TGTGCCAGCAGCTTTGGACAGGGAAAATATGGCTACACCTTC